Following are 2 T cell receptor beta chains from one sample sequenced in a study of blood T cell repertoires in COVID-19. The repertoire was sequenced with immunoSEQ multiplex PCR; TCRdb's copy has only in-frame clones and lacks some. The data contain a few hundred thousand clones, 80% to 85% of them singletons. The sample taken for sequencing was peripheral blood. These receptors all come from a person aged 65 to 85 with COVID-19, enrolled during active disease.

The V and J genes are TRBV6-6 and TRBJ2-2, with TRBD1 identical over 7 bases. J was trimmed by 4 bases and V by 6 bases; bases with no gene match: 5. This CDR3 region has 14 residues. Per the germline V gene, CDR1 is MNHNY and CDR2 is SVGAGI (reference sequence). As DNA, the CDR3 is TGTGCCAGCAGACAGGGGCGAGGCACCGGGGAGCTGTTTTTT. Protein sequence: CASRQGRGTGELFF.

The chain couples TRBV5-5 to TRBJ2-5; 9 bases line up with TRBD2. The CDR3 runs to 16 residues. Germline V gives CDR1 SGHKS, CDR2 YYEKEE (reference sequence). V shed 6 bases and J 1 base; nucleotides not matched to a gene: 10. The DNA for the CDR3 is TGTGCCAGCACCCCCACGCCACTAGCGGGCCAAGAGACCCAGTACTTC. Translation: CASTPTPLAGQETQYF. The variable domain in full, with the rest retrieved from reference TRBV5-5 and TRBJ2-5, is DAGVTQSPTHLIKTRGQQVTLRCSPISGHKSVSWYQQVLGQGPQFIFQYYEKEERGRGNFPDRFSARQFPNYSSELNVNALLLGDSALYLCASTPTPLAGQETQYFGPGTRLLVL.